The 23 T cell receptor beta chains given below trace back to one sample, sequenced in a study of T cells in women clearing cervical HPV infection. This table comes from immunoSEQ multiplex PCR, and its TCRdb copy is limited to in-frame clones, with some not included. The ten top clones account for 1.2%, within a sample of 35,000 to 45,000 clones. The sample consisted of blood buffy coat. These receptors came from a woman between 18 and 75 years old with a cervical HPV16 infection that either progressed to CIN3+ or cleared (not recorded which).

Here the CDR3 reads CASSSGTSGQETQYF. CDR3 bases read: TGTGCCAGCAGCTCCGGGACTAGCGGCCAAGAGACG. The rearrangement joins TRBV7-3 to TRBJ2-3; TRBD2 matches 11 bases. The sequence runs out 3 residues before the end of the CDR3; the remainder is reconstructed from the germline J gene. Germline lookup yields CDR1 SGHTA and CDR2 FQGTGA. This CDR3 comprises 15 residues.

Comments on this clone: Sequencing ends 3 residues short of the CDR3 end; the germline J gene provides the rest. The V gene is TRBV5-4, the J gene TRBJ2-1, with TRBD1 matching over 11 bases. The CDR3 loop spans 14 amino acids. V was clipped by 5 bases and J by 7 bases; unmatched bases: 5. Germline V CDR1 and CDR2: SGHNT, YYREEE (reference sequence). Incomplete CDR3 DNA: TGTGCCAGCAGGTGGGACAGGGGGAAAAATGAG. Translation gives CASRWDRGKNE. The complete CDR3 sequence is CASRWDRGKNEQFF.

As concerns this clone: The CDR3 extends 3 residues past the end of the read, so its final part is completed from the germline J gene. The chain has TRBV20-1 and TRBJ2-1, with 7 positions matching TRBD2. This CDR3 spans 14 amino acids. With V trimmed by 7 bases and J by 3 bases, 9 bases remained unmatched. Looked up from germline, CDR1 is DFQATT and CDR2 is SNEGSKA (reference sequence). The CDR3 DNA, read in part, is TGCAGTGTAGCGAAAGCGGGACTCTACAATGAG. The encoded protein is CSVAKAGLYNE. The CDR3 reads in full as CSVAKAGLYNEQFF.

A remark on this clone: The read ends 3 residues early relative to the CDR3; the germline J gene fills the gap. This chain links TRBV7-7 with TRBJ1-2; 9 bases fit TRBD1. Germline V gene data show CDR1 as SSHAT and CDR2 as FNYEAQ (reference sequence). The CDR3 sequence is 15 residues long. Incomplete CDR3 DNA: TGTGCCAGCAGCTTGGACAGGGGTTTGGTCTACGAC. It is translated as CASSLDRGLVYD. The full CDR3 reads CASSLDRGLVYDYTF.

In regard to this clone: The read finishes 3 residues shy of the CDR3 end, and the germline J gene is used to complete it. V and J are TRBV19 and TRBJ1-4, with 10 bases aligning to TRBD1. The germline CDR1 and CDR2 sequences are LNHDA and SQIVND (reference sequence). The length of the CDR3 is 18 residues. J lost 5 bases, V lost 6 bases, and 15 bases had no gene match. CDR3 DNA, as far as it was read: TGTGCCAGTAGGCAAGACAGGGGGCCGTCTGGCCCAAATGAAAAA. As protein: CASRQDRGPSGPNEK. The full-length CDR3 reads as CASRQDRGPSGPNEKLFF.

On this clone itself: With the read ending 3 residues before the CDR3 end, the germline J gene is used to fill in that end. The chain combines TRBV20-1 with TRBJ2-3; 8 bases align to TRBD2. Per the germline V gene, CDR1 is DFQATT and CDR2 is SNEGSKA (reference sequence). This CDR3 region has 15 residues. Trimming removed 3 bases from V and 2 bases from J; junction bases left unmatched: 7. The covered CDR3 bases are TGCAGTGCTAGTTGGGCTAGCGGGTTCACAGATACG. Protein product: CSASWASGFTDT. The whole CDR3 protein reads CSASWASGFTDTQYF.

A remark on this clone: Sequencing ends 3 residues short of the CDR3 end; the germline J gene provides the rest. The chain uses TRBV2 and TRBJ2-3, with a weak D call TRBD2 (5 bases). This CDR3 has 13 amino acids. Trimming removed 5 bases from V and 2 bases from J, with 8 bases in between. The V gene's germline CDR1 is SNHLY and CDR2 FYNNEI. CDR3 DNA (partial): TGTGCCAGCAGTCTGGACTTCACAGATACG. Encoded protein: CASSLDFTDT. The full CDR3 sequence reads CASSLDFTDTQYF.

About this clone: The CDR3 extends 3 residues past the end of the read, so its final part is completed from the germline J gene. This chain connects TRBV7-2 to TRBJ1-1; a possible D gene is TRBD1 (6 bases). V shed 6 bases and J shed 4 bases, with 15 bases lying between them. The germline CDR1 and CDR2 sequences are SGHTA and FQGNSA. The CDR3 consists of 14 residues. The CDR3 bases that were read are TGTGCCAGCAGTTTCCAGAGGGGGAGCACTGAA. Protein sequence: CASSFQRGSTE. The complete CDR3 reads CASSFQRGSTEAFF.

Concerning this clone: Read coverage stops 3 residues before the CDR3 terminus; the germline J gene supplies the remainder. V is TRBV20-1 and J is TRBJ2-3; 11 bases agree with TRBD2. V shed 4 bases and J 4 bases; nucleotides not matched to a gene: 7. Germline CDR1 is DFQATT and CDR2 is SNEGSKA (reference sequence). CDR3 size: 15 residues. CDR3 DNA, as far as it was read: TGCAGTGCTATTAGGACTAGCGGGCAATCAGATACG. Translation: CSAIRTSGQSDT. The whole CDR3 sequence reads CSAIRTSGQSDTQYF.

A note on this clone: The sequence runs out 3 residues before the end of the CDR3; the remainder is reconstructed from the germline J gene. This chain uses TRBV4-2 with TRBJ2-3, with D tentatively TRBD2 (5 bases). The CDR3 is 18 amino acids. V was pared by 0 bases and J by 0 bases, with 16 bases between. CDR1 LGHNA and CDR2 YNFKEQ come from the germline V gene. Incomplete CDR3 DNA: TGTGCCAGCAGCCAAGAGTCCCGCAGCGGCGGAAGCACAGATACG. Encoded protein: CASSQESRSGGSTDT. The full CDR3 sequence reads CASSQESRSGGSTDTQYF.

About this clone: The observed sequence ends 3 residues before the CDR3 terminus, with the missing tail filled in from the germline J gene. V usage is TRBV19 and J usage is TRBJ2-1, with a tentative D call TRBD1 (6 bases). Germline V gene data show CDR1 as LNHDA and CDR2 as SQIVND (reference sequence). The V end lost 8 bases, the J end lost 0 bases, and 8 bases lay between the germline ends. The CDR3 is 13 residues long. The sequenced CDR3 bases are TGTGCCAGTGAGGGGGACTCCTACAATGAG. As protein: CASEGDSYNE. The whole CDR3 protein is CASEGDSYNEQFF.

On this clone itself: The CDR3 end lies 3 residues beyond the end of the read and is filled in from the germline J gene. This sequence joins TRBV5-4 and TRBJ2-7; no definite D call. Germline CDR1 is SGHNT and CDR2 is YYREEE (reference sequence). The CDR3 totals 13 residues. The germline V and J ends were trimmed by 2 bases and 2 bases, with 8 bases remaining between them. This CDR3 is CASSLATTYEQYF. The CDR3 bases that were read are TGTGCCAGCAGCTTAGCCACTACCTACGAG.

A note on this clone: The read ends 3 residues before the CDR3 terminus; that terminus is restored from the germline J gene. The rearrangement links TRBV7-2 to TRBJ2-7, with D possibly being TRBD2 (6 bases). CDR3 length: 11 amino acids. V was cut by 10 bases and J by 3 bases, with 10 bases left in between. Per the germline V gene, CDR1 is SGHTA and CDR2 is FQGNSA. The CDR3 bases that were read are TGTGCCATCAGTAGCGGCTACGAG. Its translation: CAISSGYE. The whole CDR3 protein reads CAISSGYEQYF.

Frequency places this clone as medium-sized. The read is 3 residues too short to cover the CDR3 end, so that end is filled in from the germline J gene. The genes are TRBV12-5 and TRBJ2-5, with 8 bases matching TRBD1. Germline CDR1 LGHNT, CDR2 FRNRAP. V lost 4 bases and J lost 4; bases outside the gene matches: 2. CDR3 length: 13 residues. The CDR3 spells CASGSGTGETQYF. The covered CDR3 bases are TGTGCTAGTGGTTCCGGGACAGGAGAGACC. The full variable domain, with the rest looked up from reference TRBV12-5 and TRBJ2-5, is DARVTQTPRHKVTEMGQEVTMRCQPILGHNTVFWYRQTMMQGLELLAYFRNRAPLDDSGMPKDRFSAEMPDATLATLKIQPSEPRDSAVYFCASGSGTGETQYFGPGTRLLVL.

About this clone: The read halts 3 residues ahead of the CDR3 end, with the missing end drawn from the germline J gene. V usage is TRBV23-1 and J usage is TRBJ1-5; 7 positions agree with TRBD1. TRBV23-1 is flagged as an ORF with uncertain function. CDR3 size: 17 residues. The V gene end was trimmed by 0 bases and the J gene end by 9 bases; junction bases not matched to a gene: 14. CDR3 loop: CASSQSWDSPSEWPQHF. The sequenced CDR3 bases are TGCGCCAGCAGTCAATCTTGGGACAGCCCCTCCGAGTGGCCC.

Concerning this clone: Coverage ceases 3 residues before the CDR3 finishes, and the germline J gene fills in the end. The chain links TRBV20-1 to TRBJ2-2, with D maybe TRBD1 (5 bases). V lost 5 bases, J lost 0 bases, and 7 bases lay in between. Germline V gives CDR1 DFQATT, CDR2 SNEGSKA (reference sequence). CDR3 length: 13 residues. CDR3 residues: CSAGHPNTGELFF. Partial CDR3 DNA: TGCAGTGCTGGACACCCGAACACCGGGGAG.

As concerns this clone: The sequence runs out 3 residues before the end of the CDR3; the remainder is reconstructed from the germline J gene. The J gene is TRBJ2-4, the V gene TRBV30; a weak D match, TRBD1 (5 bases). Trimming shortened V by 0 bases and J by 8 bases, and 5 bases separated the two germline ends. The germline V gene has CDR1 GTSNPN and CDR2 SVGIG (reference sequence). The CDR3 totals 11 residues. CDR3: CAWSVRDIQYF. The CDR3 DNA, read in part, is TGTGCCTGGAGTGTCAGGGACATT.

Comment on this clone: The sequenced fragment ends 3 residues before the CDR3 boundary, so the rest is inferred from the germline J gene. At the DNA level, this CDR3 is encoded by other sequences in the same sample as well. The chain couples TRBV5-1 to TRBJ2-4, with D uncertain. CDR3 size: 14 residues. Deletions cut 0 bases from V and 5 bases from J, with 9 bases between. CDR1 is SGHRS and CDR2 is YFSETQ in the germline V gene. The CDR3 protein is CASSLGPAENIQYF. CDR3 DNA (partial): TGCGCCAGCAGCTTGGGGCCTGCGGAAAACATT.

A remark on this clone: The read ends 3 residues early relative to the CDR3; the germline J gene fills the gap. The gene calls are TRBV7-8 and TRBJ2-1; TRBD2 aligns across 9 bases. The trim removed 5 bases at V and 1 base at J, leaving 6 bases unmatched. Germline CDR1 reads SGHVS; CDR2 reads FQNEAQ. The CDR3 loop spans 16 amino acids. CDR3 sequence reads: CASSKREVGSYNEQFF. The CDR3 DNA, read in part, is TGTGCCAGCAGCAAGCGGGAGGTAGGGTCCTACAATGAG.

With regard to this clone: The DNA ends 3 residues before the CDR3 does, and the rest of the CDR3 is filled in from the germline J gene. The V gene is TRBV20-1, the J gene TRBJ2-4, with TRBD1 identical over 8 bases. Germline V gene sequence: CDR1 DFQATT, CDR2 SNEGSKA (reference sequence). This CDR3 has 14 residues. The V gene end was trimmed by 4 bases and the J gene end by 7 bases; junction bases not matched to a gene: 9. The sequenced part of the CDR3 DNA is TGCAGTGCTACCTCGACAGGGGACACTAACATT. It yields the protein CSATSTGDTNI. The CDR3 in full is CSATSTGDTNIQYF.

Notes on this clone: The CDR3 end is not reached by the read, which stops 3 residues before it; the germline J gene fills it in. The chain uses TRBV7-6 and TRBJ1-2; D gene uncertain. The CDR3 sequence is 14 residues long. Looked up from germline, CDR1 is SGHVS and CDR2 is FNYEAQ. V was pared by 3 bases and J by 4 bases, with 12 bases between. Partial CDR3 DNA: TGTGCCAGCAGCTTTAGTGACGGCGGCTATGGC. As protein: CASSFSDGGYG. The CDR3 in full is CASSFSDGGYGYTF.

The DNA read from the CDR3 is TGTGCCACCTCGGTGCTACCCTATGGC. This translates into CATSVLPYG. The entire CDR3 reads CATSVLPYGYTF. The chain has TRBV6-2 or TRBV6-3 and TRBJ1-2; D remains unclear. The CDR3 end lies 3 residues beyond the end of the read and is filled in from the germline J gene. Trimming took 10 bases from V and 4 from J, leaving 13 bases between them. Germline loops: CDR1 MNHEY, CDR2 SVGEGT. The CDR3 is 12 amino acids.

As for this clone: The DNA ends 3 residues before the CDR3 does, and the rest of the CDR3 is filled in from the germline J gene. The rearrangement uses TRBV6-4 and TRBJ2-1; TRBD1 might be the D (6 bases). The CDR3 loop spans 15 amino acids. Germline CDR1 MRHNA, CDR2 SNTAGT. V was clipped by 4 bases and J by 5 bases, with 15 bases between them. CDR3 protein: CASSANREWDNEQFF. The DNA read from the CDR3 is TGTGCCAGCAGTGCCAACAGGGAATGGGACAATGAG.